This is a list of T cell receptor beta chains from one sample in a study of blood T cell repertoires in COVID-19. Libraries were prepared by immunoSEQ multiplex PCR; TCRdb keeps only in-frame clonotypes and omits some of them. Among 250,000 or so clones listed, 80% to 90% were seen once. The sequenced material came from peripheral blood. These receptors were taken from a man between 25 and 39 years old with active or convalescent COVID-19. Each CDR3 is given with its conserved first and last residue. The order of the fields is clone size, J gene, D gene, V gene, CDR3 protein, CDR3 DNA. A D gene is named only where the DNA matches it firmly. The size entry is marked missing in some rows and otherwise reads once, few, many or a size class.

abundance: .; j_gene: TRBJ2-6; d_gene: .; v_gene: TRBV9; CDR3aa: CASSVAQATPSSGANVLTF; CDR3nt: TGTGCCAGCAGCGTCGCCCAGGCAACTCCAAGCTCTGGGGCCAACGTCCTGACTTTC
abundance: .; j_gene: TRBJ1-5; d_gene: TRBD1; v_gene: TRBV5-5; CDR3aa: CASSWTGGDQPQHF; CDR3nt: TGTGCCAGCAGCTGGACAGGGGGCGACCAGCCCCAGCATTTT
abundance: .; j_gene: TRBJ2-3; d_gene: .; v_gene: TRBV5-1; CDR3aa: CASSLVGLTTDTQYF; CDR3nt: TGCGCCAGCAGCTTGGTAGGACTGACCACAGATACGCAGTATTTT
abundance: .; j_gene: TRBJ1-2; d_gene: TRBD1; v_gene: TRBV19; CDR3aa: CASSRQGGNYGYTF; CDR3nt: TGTGCCAGTAGTCGACAGGGGGGTAACTATGGCTACACCTTC
abundance: .; j_gene: TRBJ2-5; d_gene: TRBD2; v_gene: TRBV5-1; CDR3aa: CASSGLAGGTQETQYF; CDR3nt: TGCGCCAGCAGCGGATTAGCGGGGGGCACCCAAGAGACCCAGTACTTC
abundance: .; j_gene: TRBJ1-3; d_gene: .; v_gene: TRBV9; CDR3aa: CASSVVEHPGNTIYF; CDR3nt: TGTGCCAGCAGCGTAGTGGAGCACCCTGGAAACACCATATATTTT
abundance: few; j_gene: TRBJ1-6; d_gene: TRBD1; v_gene: TRBV24-1; CDR3aa: CATSVGQGFNSPLHF; CDR3nt: TGTGCCACCAGTGTTGGACAGGGATTTAATTCACCCCTCCACTTT
abundance: .; j_gene: TRBJ1-5; d_gene: .; v_gene: TRBV11-2; CDR3aa: CASSLDRSQPQHF; CDR3nt: TGTGCCAGCAGCCTGGACAGAAGTCAGCCCCAGCATTTT
abundance: once; j_gene: TRBJ2-1; d_gene: .; v_gene: TRBV7-9; CDR3aa: CASSEGGPGFRLNDNEQFF; CDR3nt: TGTGCCAGCAGCGAAGGTGGCCCAGGCTTTCGTTTAAATGACAATGAGCAGTTCTTC
abundance: .; j_gene: TRBJ1-2; d_gene: .; v_gene: TRBV10-3; CDR3aa: CAIGQNGYTF; CDR3nt: TGTGCCATCGGACAGAATGGCTACACCTTC
abundance: .; j_gene: TRBJ1-6; d_gene: .; v_gene: TRBV2; CDR3aa: CASSTENNSPLHF; CDR3nt: TGTGCCAGCAGTACAGAGAATAATTCACCCCTCCACTTT
abundance: .; j_gene: TRBJ1-6; d_gene: .; v_gene: TRBV5-1; CDR3aa: CASSLRSQRVNNSPLHF; CDR3nt: TGCGCCAGCAGCTTGAGGTCCCAGAGGGTCAATAATTCACCCCTCCACTTT
abundance: .; j_gene: TRBJ1-2; d_gene: TRBD1; v_gene: TRBV11-2; CDR3aa: CASSLDEGARGYTF; CDR3nt: TGTGCCAGCAGCTTAGATGAGGGGGCGCGTGGCTACACCTTC
abundance: .; j_gene: TRBJ2-7; d_gene: .; v_gene: TRBV19; CDR3aa: CASSIADSGEQYF; CDR3nt: TGTGCCAGTAGTATAGCGGACAGCGGCGAGCAGTACTTC
abundance: once; j_gene: TRBJ1-5; d_gene: TRBD1; v_gene: TRBV11-2; CDR3aa: CASSAGTGGNQPQHF; CDR3nt: TGTGCCAGCAGCGCTGGGACAGGGGGGAATCAGCCCCAGCATTTT
abundance: once; j_gene: TRBJ1-1; d_gene: .; v_gene: TRBV7-2; CDR3aa: CASSLEEYTEAFF; CDR3nt: TGTGCCAGCAGCTTAGAAGAGTACACTGAAGCTTTCTTT
abundance: .; j_gene: TRBJ1-5; d_gene: TRBD1; v_gene: TRBV19; CDR3aa: CASADREDQPQHF; CDR3nt: TGTGCCAGTGCTGACAGGGAAGATCAGCCCCAGCATTTT
abundance: .; j_gene: TRBJ1-3; d_gene: .; v_gene: TRBV9; CDR3aa: CASSGTDSSGNTIYF; CDR3nt: TGTGCCAGCAGCGGGACAGACTCCTCTGGAAACACCATATATTTT
abundance: .; j_gene: TRBJ1-5; d_gene: .; v_gene: TRBV18; CDR3aa: CASSADNQPQHF; CDR3nt: TGTGCCAGCTCGGCAGACAATCAGCCCCAGCATTTT
abundance: .; j_gene: TRBJ2-3; d_gene: .; v_gene: TRBV28; CDR3aa: CASSSAGETDTQYF; CDR3nt: TGTGCCAGCAGTTCGGCAGGGGAGACAGATACGCAGTATTTT
abundance: .; j_gene: TRBJ1-2; d_gene: .; v_gene: TRBV12-3/TRBV12-4; CDR3aa: CASSGPSPLTF; CDR3nt: TGTGCCAGCAGTGGCCCCTCTCCTCTCACCTTC
abundance: .; j_gene: TRBJ2-1; d_gene: TRBD1; v_gene: TRBV2; CDR3aa: CASRGPRDRRSSYNEQFF; CDR3nt: TGTGCCAGCAGGGGACCACGGGACAGGCGAAGCTCCTACAATGAGCAGTTCTTC
abundance: once; j_gene: TRBJ2-7; d_gene: .; v_gene: TRBV6-5; CDR3aa: CASSIPPDMRQYF; CDR3nt: TGTGCCAGCAGTATTCCACCCGACATGCGGCAGTACTTC
abundance: once; j_gene: TRBJ2-2; d_gene: .; v_gene: TRBV11-2; CDR3aa: CASSFRLGANTGELFF; CDR3nt: TGTGCCAGCAGCTTTCGGTTGGGGGCTAACACCGGGGAGCTGTTTTTT
abundance: .; j_gene: TRBJ1-2; d_gene: .; v_gene: TRBV9; CDR3aa: CASSVVSGLDAAGYTF; CDR3nt: TGTGCCAGCAGCGTAGTTTCTGGGCTTGACGCTGCTGGCTACACCTTC
abundance: few; j_gene: TRBJ2-2; d_gene: TRBD1; v_gene: TRBV19; CDR3aa: CASSIGQGRELFF; CDR3nt: TGTGCCAGTAGTATTGGACAGGGTCGGGAGCTGTTTTTT
abundance: .; j_gene: TRBJ2-7; d_gene: .; v_gene: TRBV7-9; CDR3aa: CASSLVARSYEQYF; CDR3nt: TGTGCCAGCAGCTTAGTAGCCAGATCCTACGAGCAGTACTTC
abundance: .; j_gene: TRBJ1-2; d_gene: .; v_gene: TRBV11-3; CDR3aa: CASSLDSRGAGYTF; CDR3nt: TGTGCCAGCAGCTTAGATAGTCGGGGGGCCGGCTACACCTTC
abundance: .; j_gene: TRBJ2-3; d_gene: TRBD2; v_gene: TRBV5-8; CDR3aa: CASSPGLAGGLFTDTQYF; CDR3nt: TGTGCCAGCAGCCCCGGACTAGCGGGGGGCCTTTTCACAGATACGCAGTATTTT
abundance: .; j_gene: TRBJ1-4; d_gene: TRBD1; v_gene: TRBV3-1/TRBV3-2; CDR3aa: CASSHTLGQGGEKLFF; CDR3nt: TGTGCCAGCAGCCATACCCTGGGACAGGGGGGCGAAAAACTGTTTTTT
abundance: .; j_gene: TRBJ2-5; d_gene: .; v_gene: TRBV7-8; CDR3aa: CASSEGTLQETQYF; CDR3nt: TGTGCCAGCAGCGAAGGGACACTCCAAGAGACCCAGTACTTC
abundance: few; j_gene: TRBJ1-2; d_gene: .; v_gene: TRBV7-2; CDR3aa: CASSLERLGTQNYGYTF; CDR3nt: TGTGCCAGCAGCTTAGAACGGTTGGGCACCCAGAACTATGGCTACACCTTC
abundance: .; j_gene: TRBJ2-3; d_gene: TRBD2; v_gene: TRBV10-2; CDR3aa: CASRDGTSGGASTDTQYF; CDR3nt: TGCGCCAGCAGGGACGGGACTAGCGGGGGCGCTAGCACAGATACGCAGTATTTT
abundance: .; j_gene: TRBJ2-3; d_gene: TRBD2; v_gene: TRBV4-1; CDR3aa: CARHSGRGSDTQYF; CDR3nt: TGCGCCAGACATAGCGGGAGGGGGTCAGATACGCAGTATTTT